This T cell receptor beta chain was documented in a study of T-cell memory formation after mild COVID-19. Study-wide background: Clustering of TCRs was largely donor specific. Study-wide points: Clones that got smaller from day 15 to 85 had even CD4/CD8, while clones growing later tipped toward CD4+.

TCRdb re-derived calls from the 5' RACE reads in MiXCR, one entry per CDR3 protein. The table records 6,500 to 9,000 distinct CDR3 sequences, approximately 31% of them present only once. The germline V gene has CDR1 MNHNS and CDR2 SASEGT. The CDR3 is 15 residues long. V was trimmed by 3 bases and J by 3 bases, leaving 15 bases between them. The sample holds many counts of this clonotype. What it binds is not known. Sequencing used PBMCs or a T cell subset sorted from them (not recorded which). This TCR was sampled from an adult woman who had mild COVID-19 (a few samples of this study predate the infection). Cell type and time point are not known. The chain recombines TRBV6-1 with TRBJ2-7; D is ambiguous. The CDR3 is CASSEEGSPYYEQYF. Written as DNA, the CDR3 is TGTGCCAGCAGTGAGGAAGGCTCGCCCTACTACGAGCAGTACTTC.